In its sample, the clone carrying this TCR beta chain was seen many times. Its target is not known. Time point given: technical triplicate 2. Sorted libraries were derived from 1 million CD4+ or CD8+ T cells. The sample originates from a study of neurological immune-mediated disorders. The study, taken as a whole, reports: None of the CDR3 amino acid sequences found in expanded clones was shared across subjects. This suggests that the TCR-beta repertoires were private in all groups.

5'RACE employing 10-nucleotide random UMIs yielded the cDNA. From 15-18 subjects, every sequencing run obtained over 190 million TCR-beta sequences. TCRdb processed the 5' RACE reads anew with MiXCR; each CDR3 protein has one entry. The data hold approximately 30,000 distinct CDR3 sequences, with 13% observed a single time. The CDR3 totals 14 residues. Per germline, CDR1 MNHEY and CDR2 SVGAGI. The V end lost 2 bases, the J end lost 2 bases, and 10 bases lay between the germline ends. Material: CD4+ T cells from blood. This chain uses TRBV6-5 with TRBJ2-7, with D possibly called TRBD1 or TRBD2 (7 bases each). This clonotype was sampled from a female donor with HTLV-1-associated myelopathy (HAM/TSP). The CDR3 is CASSYQGGTYEQYF. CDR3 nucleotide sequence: TGTGCCAGCAGTTACCAGGGGGGGACCTACGAGCAGTACTTC.